Listed below are T cell receptor beta chains from one sample, sequenced in a study of neurological immune-mediated disorders. TCRdb reanalysed the 5' RACE reads using MiXCR and keeps one entry per CDR3 protein. In the table there are 40,000 or so distinct CDR3 sequences, roughly 13% of which are singletons. Sequenced: PBMCs. These receptors all stem from a young man in good health. CDR3s include the opening cysteine and the closing phenylalanine or tryptophan. A D gene is named only where the DNA matches it firmly. The size field is filled for only some rows; it gives once, few, many or a size class.

cdr3_aa: CASSDGNSGRPETQYF
cdr3_nt: TGTGCCAGCAGCGATGGAAATAGCGGGAGACCGGAGACCCAGTACTTC
v_call: TRBV9
clone_size: many
d_call: TRBD2
j_call: TRBJ2-5

cdr3_aa: CSASGRRVSGANVLTF
cdr3_nt: TGCAGTGCTAGCGGGCGACGGGTCTCTGGGGCCAACGTCCTGACTTTC
v_call: TRBV20-1
clone_size: many
d_call: .
j_call: TRBJ2-6

cdr3_aa: CSARAPSGGSGYEQYF
cdr3_nt: TGCAGTGCTAGAGCTCCGAGTGGCGGGAGTGGATACGAGCAGTACTTC
v_call: TRBV20-1
clone_size: many
d_call: TRBD2
j_call: TRBJ2-7

cdr3_aa: CASSSGTSGRATDTQYF
cdr3_nt: TGCGCCAGCAGCTCCGGGACTAGCGGGAGGGCCACAGATACGCAGTATTTT
v_call: TRBV5-1
clone_size: many
d_call: TRBD2
j_call: TRBJ2-3

cdr3_aa: CASSHHRGLADNEQFF
cdr3_nt: TGTGCCAGCAGCCATCATCGGGGACTAGCGGACAATGAGCAGTTCTTC
v_call: TRBV7-2
clone_size: .
d_call: TRBD2
j_call: TRBJ2-1

cdr3_aa: CASSYPGGQETQYF
cdr3_nt: TGCGCCAGCAGCTACCCGGGGGGCCAAGAGACCCAGTACTTC
v_call: TRBV5-1
clone_size: many
d_call: TRBD2
j_call: TRBJ2-5

cdr3_aa: CASSLEWAIQETQYF
cdr3_nt: TGTGCCAGCAGCTTAGAGTGGGCCATCCAAGAGACCCAGTACTTC
v_call: TRBV7-9
clone_size: many
d_call: .
j_call: TRBJ2-5

cdr3_aa: CSASRGAGGREQYF
cdr3_nt: TGCAGTGCTAGCCGGGGGGCGGGAGGGCGTGAGCAGTACTTC
v_call: TRBV20-1
clone_size: many
d_call: TRBD2
j_call: TRBJ2-7

cdr3_aa: CASSYAGWNTEAFF
cdr3_nt: TGTGCCAGCAGTTACGCAGGTTGGAACACTGAAGCTTTCTTT
v_call: TRBV6-5
clone_size: .
d_call: .
j_call: TRBJ1-1

cdr3_aa: CASSSSGEWGEDSYNSPLHF
cdr3_nt: TGTGCCAGCAGCTCCTCGGGGGAATGGGGGGAAGATTCCTATAATTCACCCCTCCACTTT
v_call: TRBV7-9
clone_size: many
d_call: .
j_call: TRBJ1-6

cdr3_aa: CAISDGEGGELFF
cdr3_nt: TGTGCCATCAGTGATGGGGAAGGCGGGGAGCTGTTTTTT
v_call: TRBV10-3
clone_size: many
d_call: .
j_call: TRBJ2-2

cdr3_aa: CASSPQDGLGNIQYF
cdr3_nt: TGTGCCAGCAGCCCTCAGGATGGGCTTGGAAACATTCAGTACTTC
v_call: TRBV12-3/TRBV12-4
clone_size: many
d_call: .
j_call: TRBJ2-4

cdr3_aa: CASGVQENTEAFF
cdr3_nt: TGCGCCAGCGGAGTACAGGAGAACACTGAAGCTTTCTTT
v_call: TRBV5-1
clone_size: many
d_call: .
j_call: TRBJ1-1

cdr3_aa: CASSVDGTVRDEQYF
cdr3_nt: TGTGCCAGCAGCGTAGACGGGACAGTCCGCGACGAGCAGTACTTC
v_call: TRBV9
clone_size: .
d_call: TRBD1
j_call: TRBJ2-7

cdr3_aa: CASSQDGWGEAFF
cdr3_nt: TGTGCCAGCAGCCAAGACGGGTGGGGTGAAGCTTTCTTT
v_call: TRBV3-1
clone_size: many
d_call: .
j_call: TRBJ1-1

cdr3_aa: CASSLVQGASSEQFF
cdr3_nt: TGCGCCAGCAGCTTGGTTCAGGGGGCTTCGAGTGAGCAGTTCTTC
v_call: TRBV5-1
clone_size: many
d_call: TRBD1
j_call: TRBJ2-1

cdr3_aa: CASSLDGLAVNEQFF
cdr3_nt: TGCGCCAGCAGCTTGGATGGCCTAGCGGTCAATGAGCAGTTCTTC
v_call: TRBV5-1
clone_size: many
d_call: TRBD2
j_call: TRBJ2-1

cdr3_aa: CAISLQTGGIYEQYF
cdr3_nt: TGTGCCATCAGCCTCCAAACAGGTGGAATCTACGAGCAGTACTTC
v_call: TRBV3-1
clone_size: .
d_call: .
j_call: TRBJ2-7

cdr3_aa: CAWSVSVKVRPGELFF
cdr3_nt: TGTGCCTGGAGTGTATCGGTAAAGGTTCGGCCCGGGGAGCTGTTTTTT
v_call: TRBV30
clone_size: .
d_call: .
j_call: TRBJ2-2

cdr3_aa: CASSRPGTSGNEQFF
cdr3_nt: TGTGCCAGCAGCCGCCCCGGGACTAGCGGCAATGAGCAGTTCTTC
v_call: TRBV28
clone_size: many
d_call: TRBD2
j_call: TRBJ2-1

cdr3_aa: CASSYTGGDEQFF
cdr3_nt: TGTGCCAGCAGTTACACAGGGGGTGATGAGCAGTTCTTC
v_call: TRBV6-2/TRBV6-3
clone_size: many
d_call: TRBD1
j_call: TRBJ2-1

cdr3_aa: CASSYGDRADEQYF
cdr3_nt: TGTGCCAGCAGTTACGGGGACAGGGCGGACGAGCAGTACTTC
v_call: TRBV6-6
clone_size: many
d_call: TRBD1
j_call: TRBJ2-7

cdr3_aa: CASSLEQGTDTQYF
cdr3_nt: TGCGCCAGCAGCTTGGAACAGGGCACAGATACGCAGTATTTT
v_call: TRBV5-1
clone_size: .
d_call: .
j_call: TRBJ2-3

cdr3_aa: CASSLVTETQYF
cdr3_nt: TGTGCCAGCAGCTTAGTCACAGAGACCCAGTACTTC
v_call: TRBV7-2
clone_size: many
d_call: .
j_call: TRBJ2-5

cdr3_aa: CASRTDRGQETQYF
cdr3_nt: TGTGCCAGCAGGACTGACAGGGGACAAGAGACCCAGTACTTC
v_call: TRBV6-5
clone_size: many
d_call: TRBD1
j_call: TRBJ2-5

cdr3_aa: CASSLGSSGNPDTQYF
cdr3_nt: TGTGCCAGCAGCTTAGGGAGTAGCGGGAACCCAGATACGCAGTATTTT
v_call: TRBV11-3
clone_size: many
d_call: TRBD2
j_call: TRBJ2-3

cdr3_aa: CSAAVYNEQFF
cdr3_nt: TGCAGTGCGGCCGTCTACAATGAGCAGTTCTTC
v_call: TRBV20-1
clone_size: medium-sized
d_call: .
j_call: TRBJ2-1

cdr3_aa: CASSERLAGASGTGELFF
cdr3_nt: TGTGCCAGCAGCGAACGACTAGCGGGAGCCTCGGGCACCGGGGAGCTGTTTTTT
v_call: TRBV7-8
clone_size: many
d_call: TRBD2
j_call: TRBJ2-2

cdr3_aa: CASSPRTGGRDTQYF
cdr3_nt: TGTGCCAGCAGTCCCCGGACAGGGGGCAGGGATACGCAGTATTTT
v_call: TRBV27
clone_size: many
d_call: TRBD1
j_call: TRBJ2-3

cdr3_aa: CSVDDRGDEQYF
cdr3_nt: TGCAGCGTAGACGACAGGGGTGACGAGCAGTACTTC
v_call: TRBV29-1
clone_size: many
d_call: TRBD1
j_call: TRBJ2-7

cdr3_aa: CASSLAWDPWYEQYF
cdr3_nt: TGCGCCAGCAGCTTGGCCTGGGACCCCTGGTACGAGCAGTACTTC
v_call: TRBV5-1
clone_size: many
d_call: .
j_call: TRBJ2-7

cdr3_aa: CASSFGGGLAGRNEQFF
cdr3_nt: TGCGCCAGCAGCTTCGGTGGGGGACTAGCGGGGAGGAATGAGCAGTTCTTC
v_call: TRBV5-1
clone_size: many
d_call: TRBD2
j_call: TRBJ2-1

cdr3_aa: CSAGGYRGEMNEQFF
cdr3_nt: TGCAGCGCTGGGGGTTACAGGGGCGAGATGAATGAGCAGTTCTTC
v_call: TRBV29-1
clone_size: many
d_call: TRBD1
j_call: TRBJ2-1

cdr3_aa: CASSLDAPNQPQYF
cdr3_nt: TGCGCCAGTAGCTTGGACGCTCCGAATCAGCCCCAGTATTTT
v_call: TRBV5-1
clone_size: .
d_call: .
j_call: TRBJ2-3

cdr3_aa: CASSPPAPYEQYF
cdr3_nt: TGCGCCAGCAGCCCCCCCGCGCCCTACGAGCAGTACTTC
v_call: TRBV5-1
clone_size: many
d_call: .
j_call: TRBJ2-7

cdr3_aa: CASSLQYQETQYF
cdr3_nt: TGTGCCAGCAGTCTTCAATACCAAGAGACCCAGTACTTC
v_call: TRBV28
clone_size: many
d_call: .
j_call: TRBJ2-5

cdr3_aa: CASSLGFSGANVLTF
cdr3_nt: TGTGCCAGCAGCTTGGGGTTCTCTGGGGCCAACGTCCTGACTTTC
v_call: TRBV11-2
clone_size: many
d_call: .
j_call: TRBJ2-6

cdr3_aa: CASREAPASPTRGGGYTF
cdr3_nt: TGTGCCAGCAGAGAAGCGCCTGCGTCCCCGACCCGAGGTGGTGGCTACACCTTC
v_call: TRBV2
clone_size: once
d_call: .
j_call: TRBJ1-2

cdr3_aa: CATSYGYEQYF
cdr3_nt: TGTGCCACCAGCTATGGATACGAGCAGTACTTC
v_call: TRBV15
clone_size: many
d_call: .
j_call: TRBJ2-7

cdr3_aa: CASSWSSNQPQHF
cdr3_nt: TGTGCCAGCAGTTGGTCTAGCAATCAGCCCCAGCATTTT
v_call: TRBV7-8
clone_size: many
d_call: .
j_call: TRBJ1-5

cdr3_aa: CASSYIGGKDEQYF
cdr3_nt: TGTGCCAGCAGTTACATAGGGGGTAAGGACGAGCAGTACTTC
v_call: TRBV6-5
clone_size: many
d_call: .
j_call: TRBJ2-7

cdr3_aa: CSGAPTSGARDTQYF
cdr3_nt: TGCAGCGGCGCGCCCACTAGCGGGGCTCGGGATACGCAGTATTTT
v_call: TRBV29-1
clone_size: many
d_call: TRBD2
j_call: TRBJ2-3